The 19 T cell receptor beta chains below were found in one sample sequenced in a study of blood T cell repertoires in COVID-19 (dated by TCRdb to between 2020 and 2021). The library was generated by the immunoSEQ multiplex PCR assay. TCRdb limited this immuneACCESS table to in-frame rearrangements with V and J called. A share of clones is missing; checked studies link under half to unresolved V genes, and the rest is unexplained. The sample records about 57,000 clones, around 90% of which are singletons. Together, the top ten hold around 20% of the sample. Sequenced input: peripheral blood. The receptors here all came from a woman of 80 years or more with COVID-19, enrolled during active disease.

The gene calls are TRBV5-6 and TRBJ2-7; a possible D gene is TRBD2 (6 bases). CDR3 length: 16 residues. Germline V lookup: CDR1 SGHDT, CDR2 YYEEEE. Trimming took 4 bases from V and 0 from J, leaving 17 bases between them. As DNA, the CDR3 is TGTGCCAGCAGCACCCCGGGGGTGGGGAGCTCCTACGAGCAGTACTTC. This translates into CASSTPGVGSSYEQYF.

This chain uses TRBV3-1 (or the pseudogene TRBV3-2) with TRBJ1-1, with TRBD1 as a possible D gene (6 bases). Trimming removed 1 base from V and 12 bases from J, with 12 bases in between. Germline V lookup: CDR1 LGHDT, CDR2 YNNKEL (reference sequence). This CDR3 region has 12 residues. DNA for the CDR3: TGTGCCAGCAGCCAAGGCGGCAGGGGAACTTTCTTT. Amino acids: CASSQGGRGTFF.

The genes are TRBV6-5 and TRBJ2-7, with D unclear. In germline, CDR1 is MNHEY, CDR2 SVGAGI. This CDR3 is 15 amino acids long. Trimming cost V 5 bases and J 0 bases, with 14 bases left between them. CDR3 in amino acids: CASSRDTLSSYEQYF. In DNA form, the CDR3 reads TGTGCCAGCAGTCGCGACACTTTGAGCTCCTACGAGCAGTACTTC.

This rearrangement joins TRBV30 to TRBJ2-7; 11 nucleotides match TRBD1. CDR1 and CDR2 from the germline V gene are GTSNPN and SVGIG (reference sequence). V lost 1 base and J lost 3; bases outside the gene matches: 5. The CDR3 runs to 15 residues. CDR3 sequence (DNA): TGTGCCTGGAGTGATTTTGGGACAGGGGGCTACGAGCAGTACTTC. This translates into CAWSDFGTGGYEQYF. Together with reference TRBV30 and TRBJ2-7, the CDR3 gives the full variable domain: SQTIHQWPATLVQPVGSPLSLECTVEGTSNPNLYWYRQAAGRGLQLLFYSVGIGQISSEVPQNLSASRPQDRQFILSSKKLLLSDSGFYLCAWSDFGTGGYEQYFGPGTRLTVT.

The chain couples TRBV7-2 to TRBJ2-7; the match to TRBD1 covers 9 bases. CDR3 length: 13 amino acids. Per germline, CDR1 SGHTA and CDR2 FQGNSA. After removal of 5 bases from V and 5 bases from J, the junction contained 4 bases not matched to a gene. Here the CDR3 DNA reads TGTGCCAGCAGCCGGACAGGGGATAACGAGCAGTACTTC. Its translation: CASSRTGDNEQYF.

The chain employs TRBV5-1 and TRBJ1-1, with 7 bases that match TRBD1. CDR1 SGHRS and CDR2 YFSETQ come from the germline V gene. V was clipped by 4 bases and J by 1 base; unmatched bases: 4. The CDR3 runs to 14 residues. In nucleotides, the CDR3 is TGCGCCAGCAGCATCGGGACAGCGAACACTGAAGCTTTCTTT. Its protein is CASSIGTANTEAFF.

The V gene is TRBV5-1, the J gene TRBJ1-2; the D gene is possibly TRBD1 (5 bases). The CDR3 sequence is 14 residues long. Trimming left V 4 bases short and J 5 bases short, with 15 bases between. Per germline, CDR1 SGHRS and CDR2 YFSETQ. The CDR3 loop reads CASSMDIGSYGYTF. CDR3 DNA: TGCGCCAGCAGCATGGACATCGGGTCTTATGGCTACACCTTC.

This rearrangement joins TRBV9 to TRBJ1-1, with D tentatively TRBD1 (6 bases). The V and J ends lost 1 base and 3 bases respectively, with 13 bases between them. This CDR3 spans 15 amino acids. CDR1 is SGDLS, CDR2 YYNGEE, per germline. The CDR3 protein is CASSVPRGADTEAFF. The DNA of the CDR3 is TGTGCCAGCAGCGTACCCCGGGGGGCGGACACTGAAGCTTTCTTT.

The rearrangement uses TRBV18 and TRBJ2-3; 12 bases agree with TRBD2. CDR3 length: 17 residues. Germline CDR1 and CDR2: KGHSH and LQKENI. The junction had 5 bases not matched to a gene; V was cut back by 1 base and J by 3 bases. The CDR3 loop reads CASSPQTLAGGTDTQYF. Here the CDR3 DNA reads TGTGCCAGCTCACCACAGACACTAGCGGGGGGTACAGATACGCAGTATTTT.

Here the CDR3 reads CASSWGGGSNTEAFF. CDR3 coding DNA: TGCGCCAGCAGCTGGGGTGGCGGGTCTAACACTGAAGCTTTCTTT. The chain employs TRBV5-1 and TRBJ1-1; no clear D gene. Germline lookup yields CDR1 SGHRS and CDR2 YFSETQ. Trimming left V 3 bases short and J 2 bases short, with 14 bases between. The length of the CDR3 is 15 residues.

The chain links TRBV27 to TRBJ2-2; a possible D gene is TRBD2 (7 bases). In germline, CDR1 is MNHEY, CDR2 SMNVEV (reference sequence). V was pared by 5 bases and J by 4 bases, with 11 bases between. This CDR3 is 14 amino acids long. Written as DNA, the CDR3 is TGTGCCAGCAGTCACAGGGAGGGCACCGGGGAGCTGTTTTTT. It yields the protein CASSHREGTGELFF.

The chain has TRBV7-6 and TRBJ2-2; 12 positions agree with TRBD1. Germline CDR1 SGHVS, CDR2 FNYEAQ. V trimming: 4 bases; J trimming: 3 bases; junction bases outside the gene matches: 3. This CDR3 spans 16 amino acids. CDR3 region: CASSSGTGGDTGELFF. In DNA, the CDR3 is TGTGCCAGCAGCTCAGGGACAGGGGGCGACACCGGGGAGCTGTTTTTT.

Points on this clone: Given a much more abundant clone one base away, this may be a read error. The genes are TRBV5-1 and TRBJ2-7; 7 bases map to TRBD2. The CDR3 runs 14 residues. The germline V gene has CDR1 SGHRS and CDR2 YFSETQ. The junction had 3 bases not matched to a gene; V was cut back by 0 bases and J by 3 bases. CDR3 bases: TGCGCCAGCAGCTTGGTTGGGGGGGACTACGAGCAGTACTTC. Translating it yields CASSLVGGDYEQYF.

The chain joins TRBV11-2 to TRBJ2-5; 10 nucleotides align to TRBD2. CDR1 is SGHAT, CDR2 FQNNGV, per germline. The CDR3 length is 16 residues. After removal of 5 bases from V and 5 bases from J, the junction contained 11 bases not matched to a gene. CDR3: CASSEGASGGWETQYF. The CDR3 coding sequence is TGTGCCAGCAGCGAAGGGGCTAGCGGGGGATGGGAGACCCAGTACTTC.

The rearrangement joins TRBV2 to TRBJ1-4, with 7 bases identical to TRBD1. This CDR3 is 14 amino acids long. V trimming: 5 bases; J trimming: 8 bases; junction bases outside the gene matches: 8. CDR1 SNHLY and CDR2 FYNNEI come from the germline V gene. The CDR3 region has the DNA TGTGCCAGCAGTCCAGGGGGGATACGCGAAAAACTGTTTTTT. Residues: CASSPGGIREKLFF. The full variable domain, with the rest looked up from reference TRBV2 and TRBJ1-4, is EPEVTQTPSHQVTQMGQEVILRCVPISNHLYFYWYRQILGQKVEFLVSFYNNEISEKSEIFDDQFSVERPDGSNFTLKIRSTKLEDSAMYFCASSPGGIREKLFFGSGTQLSVL.

This clone was counted only a few times. The chain uses TRBV5-1 and TRBJ2-2; D is possibly TRBD1 (6 bases). CDR1 SGHRS and CDR2 YFSETQ come from the germline V gene. The CDR3 is made up of 15 amino acids. The V and J ends lost 0 bases and 3 bases respectively, with 9 bases between them. DNA of the CDR3: TGCGCCAGCAGCTTGGGGGGGCAGGACACCGGGGAGCTGTTTTTT. The encoded protein is CASSLGGQDTGELFF.

The CDR3 protein is CASSSVGTTSGDTQYF. The CDR3 DNA reads as TGTGCCAGCAGCTCGGTCGGGACAACCTCCGGAGATACGCAGTATTTT. This sequence joins TRBV5-6 and TRBJ2-3, with D maybe TRBD1 (6 bases). Looked up from germline, CDR1 is SGHDT and CDR2 is YYEEEE. V was trimmed by 3 bases and J by 5 bases, leaving 19 bases between them. The CDR3 is 16 residues long. Combining the CDR3 with reference TRBV5-6 and TRBJ2-3 gives the whole variable domain DAGVTQSPTHLIKTRGQQVTLRCSPKSGHDTVSWYQQALGQGPQFIFQYYEEEERQRGNFPDRFSGHQFPNYSSELNVNALLLGDSALYLCASSSVGTTSGDTQYFGPGTRLTVL.

The rearrangement links TRBV11-2 to TRBJ2-7, with D maybe TRBD1 (5 bases). Germline CDR1 is SGHAT and CDR2 is FQNNGV. The CDR3 is 14 residues long. V dropped 1 base and J dropped 5 bases, with 12 bases sitting between them. The CDR3 is CASSLGGPPDEQYF. In DNA form, the CDR3 reads TGTGCCAGCAGCTTAGGGGGCCCACCCGACGAGCAGTACTTC.

The rearrangement links TRBV6-5 to TRBJ1-2; TRBD1 aligns across 9 bases. The CDR3 sequence is 14 residues long. Trimming removed 6 bases from V and 2 bases from J; junction bases left unmatched: 4. From germline, CDR1 is MNHEY and CDR2 SVGAGI. CDR3 amino acids: CASRLGQGNYGYTF. DNA of the CDR3: TGTGCCAGCAGACTCGGACAGGGGAACTATGGCTACACCTTC.